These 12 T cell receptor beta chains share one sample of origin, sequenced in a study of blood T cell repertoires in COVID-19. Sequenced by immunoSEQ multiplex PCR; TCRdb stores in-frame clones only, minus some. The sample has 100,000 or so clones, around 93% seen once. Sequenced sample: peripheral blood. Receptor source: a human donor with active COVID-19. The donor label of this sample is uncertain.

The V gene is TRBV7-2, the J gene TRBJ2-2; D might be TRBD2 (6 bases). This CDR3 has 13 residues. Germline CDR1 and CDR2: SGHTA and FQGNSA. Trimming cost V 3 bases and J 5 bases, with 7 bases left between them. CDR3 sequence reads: CASSFSGTGELFF. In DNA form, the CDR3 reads TGTGCCAGCAGCTTTAGCGGAACCGGGGAGCTGTTTTTT.

In DNA, the CDR3 is TGTGCCAGCAGCGGAGGAGCCCCCTACGAGCAGTACTTC. Translating gives CASSGGAPYEQYF. The chain joins TRBV7-9 to TRBJ2-7, with D possibly TRBD2 on 5 matching bases. Germline values: CDR1 SEHNR, CDR2 FQNEAQ (reference sequence). The CDR3 runs 13 residues. Trimming took off 5 bases at V and 2 bases at J, with 10 bases between the two ends.

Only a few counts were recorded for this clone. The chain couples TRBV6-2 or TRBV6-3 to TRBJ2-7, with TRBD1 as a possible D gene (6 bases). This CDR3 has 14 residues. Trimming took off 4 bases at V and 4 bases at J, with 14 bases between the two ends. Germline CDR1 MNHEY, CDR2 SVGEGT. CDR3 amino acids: CASSFGQNQYEQYF. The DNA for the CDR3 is TGTGCCAGCAGTTTCGGACAGAACCAGTACGAGCAGTACTTC.

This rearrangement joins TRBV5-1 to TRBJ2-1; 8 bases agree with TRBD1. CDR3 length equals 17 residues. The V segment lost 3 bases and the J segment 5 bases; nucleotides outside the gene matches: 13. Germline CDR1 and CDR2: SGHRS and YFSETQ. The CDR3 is CASSWAIVTGAHNEQFF. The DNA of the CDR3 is TGCGCCAGCAGCTGGGCTATAGTGACAGGGGCCCACAATGAGCAGTTCTTC.

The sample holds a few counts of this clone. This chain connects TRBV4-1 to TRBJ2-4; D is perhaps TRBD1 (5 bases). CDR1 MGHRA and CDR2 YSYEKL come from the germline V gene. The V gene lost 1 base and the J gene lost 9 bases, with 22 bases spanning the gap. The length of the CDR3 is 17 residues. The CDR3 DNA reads TGCGCCAGCAGCCAAGGTTCCGCAGGGTCGCAAGGTGGCATTCAGTACTTC. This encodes CASSQGSAGSQGGIQYF.

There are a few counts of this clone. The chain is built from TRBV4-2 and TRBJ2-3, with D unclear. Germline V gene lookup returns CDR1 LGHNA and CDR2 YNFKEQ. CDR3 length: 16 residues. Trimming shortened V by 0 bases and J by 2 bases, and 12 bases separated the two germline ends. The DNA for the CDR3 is TGTGCCAGCAGCCAAGAGTTGCGGCGTATCACAGATACGCAGTATTTT. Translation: CASSQELRRITDTQYF.

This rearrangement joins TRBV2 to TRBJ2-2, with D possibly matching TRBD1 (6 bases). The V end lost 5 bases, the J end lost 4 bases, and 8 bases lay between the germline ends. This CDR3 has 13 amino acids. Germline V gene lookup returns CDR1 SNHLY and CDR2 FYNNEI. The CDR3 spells CASSTGPTGELFF. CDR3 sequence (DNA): TGTGCCAGCAGTACAGGGCCCACCGGGGAGCTGTTTTTT.

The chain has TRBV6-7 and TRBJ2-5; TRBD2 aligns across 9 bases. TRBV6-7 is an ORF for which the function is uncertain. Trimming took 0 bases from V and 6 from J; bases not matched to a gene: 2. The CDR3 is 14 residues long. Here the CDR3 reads CASSYSRGGQTQYF. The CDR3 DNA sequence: TGTGCCAGCAGTTACTCGCGGGGGGGCCAGACCCAGTACTTC.

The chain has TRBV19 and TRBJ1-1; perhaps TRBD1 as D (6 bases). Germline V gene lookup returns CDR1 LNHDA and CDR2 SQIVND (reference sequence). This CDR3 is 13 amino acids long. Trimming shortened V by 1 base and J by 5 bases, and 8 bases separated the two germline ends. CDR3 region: CASSIVRGTEAFF. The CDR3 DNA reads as TGTGCCAGTAGTATAGTAAGGGGGACTGAAGCTTTCTTT.

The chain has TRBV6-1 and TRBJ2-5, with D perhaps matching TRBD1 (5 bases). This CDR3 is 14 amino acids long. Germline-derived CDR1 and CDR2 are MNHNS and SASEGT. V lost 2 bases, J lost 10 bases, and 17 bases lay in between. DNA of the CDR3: TGTGCCAGCAGTGAAAGTCGAGCAGTCAGGGACCAGTACTTC. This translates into CASSESRAVRDQYF.

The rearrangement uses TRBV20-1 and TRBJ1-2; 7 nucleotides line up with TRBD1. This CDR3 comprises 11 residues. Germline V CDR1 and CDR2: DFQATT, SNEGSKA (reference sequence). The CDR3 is CGTGAGGGYTF. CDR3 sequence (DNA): TGCGGCACAGGGGCCGGTGGGGGCTACACCTTC.

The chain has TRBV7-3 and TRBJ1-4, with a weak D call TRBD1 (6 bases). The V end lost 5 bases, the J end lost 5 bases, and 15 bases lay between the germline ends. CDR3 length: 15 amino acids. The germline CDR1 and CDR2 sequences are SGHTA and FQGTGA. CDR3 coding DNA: TGTGCCAGCAGCCCAAGAGGGGGTGCGAATGAAAAACTGTTTTTT. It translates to CASSPRGGANEKLFF.